These 17 T cell receptor beta chains share one sample of origin, sequenced in a study of T-cell memory formation after mild COVID-19. Each CDR3 protein gets one entry after TCRdb re-called the 5' RACE reads with MiXCR. The table includes around 180,000 distinct CDR3 sequences, around a sixth detected once. Input material: PBMCs or a T cell subset sorted from them (not recorded which). The receptors here all came from a man aged 18 to 29 who had mild COVID-19 (a few samples of this study predate the infection). Cell type and time point are not known.

V usage is TRBV5-1 and J usage is TRBJ1-2, with D hard to call. Germline CDR1 SGHRS, CDR2 YFSETQ. Trimming pared 2 bases from V and 6 bases from J, leaving 11 bases between. This CDR3 has 13 amino acids. CDR3 DNA sequence: TGCGCCAGCAGCTTTGAGGGCCACGATGGCTACACCTTC. Amino acid sequence: CASSFEGHDGYTF.

This clonotype was detected a few times. This rearrangement joins TRBV11-2 to TRBJ2-2; D not certain. Germline V gene data show CDR1 as SGHAT and CDR2 as FQNNGV. The CDR3 sequence is 15 residues long. V was clipped by 0 bases and J by 5 bases, with 10 bases between them. The CDR3 nucleotides read TGTGCCAGCAGCTTAGATCGGGTGCGAACCGGGGAGCTGTTTTTT. It specifies CASSLDRVRTGELFF.

This clonotype was counted between two and nine times. The rearrangement joins TRBV20-1 to TRBJ1-2, with D possibly being TRBD1 (6 bases). The length of the CDR3 is 15 residues. Trimming removed 4 bases from V and 4 bases from J, with 19 bases in between. The V gene's germline CDR1 is DFQATT and CDR2 SNEGSKA (reference sequence). The CDR3 DNA follows: TGCAGTGCTACCGAGGGAGGGGGGGCTTTCTATGGCTACACCTTC. Translated: CSATEGGGAFYGYTF.

The rearrangement links TRBV3-1 to TRBJ1-6, with D unclear. Germline CDR1 is LGHDT and CDR2 is YNNKEL (reference sequence). This CDR3 spans 17 amino acids. With 3 bases removed from V and 0 bases from J, the gap between germline ends came to 12 bases. The CDR3 bases are TGTGCCAGCAGCCAGAAGGACGGACTCTCCTATAATTCACCCCTCCACTTT. Its translation is CASSQKDGLSYNSPLHF.

This clonotype has more than one count but fewer than ten. The chain has TRBV20-1 and TRBJ1-5; D is uncertain. Germline CDR1 reads DFQATT; CDR2 reads SNEGSKA (reference sequence). The CDR3 contains 12 residues. The V and J ends lost 3 bases and 1 base respectively, with 4 bases between them. CDR3 nucleotide sequence: TGCAGTGCTAGGGAGAGCAATCAGCCCCAGCATTTT. Protein sequence: CSARESNQPQHF.

The sample holds a few counts of this clonotype. The gene calls are TRBV6-2 or TRBV6-3 and TRBJ2-5; TRBD2 is a possible D gene (5 bases). V was pared by 7 bases and J by 5 bases, with 14 bases between. Germline V gene lookup returns CDR1 MNHEY and CDR2 SVGEGT. CDR3 length equals 13 residues. Here the CDR3 DNA reads TGTGCCAGCAACAAAATCCCGGGGGAGACCCAGTACTTC. It codes for CASNKIPGETQYF.

This clonotype was found a few times. The chain links TRBV5-4 to TRBJ1-6, with a weak D call TRBD1 (5 bases). The V and J ends lost 4 bases and 8 bases respectively, with 10 bases between them. This CDR3 region has 13 residues. CDR1 is SGHNT, CDR2 YYREEE, per germline (reference sequence). In DNA, the CDR3 is TGTGCCAGCAGCCCGGACATATATTCACCCCTCCACTTT. Translating it yields CASSPDIYSPLHF.

The chain links TRBV9 to TRBJ1-1; 8 nucleotides agree with TRBD1. Per the germline V gene, CDR1 is SGDLS and CDR2 is YYNGEE. Unmatched junction bases numbered 9, after V lost 3 bases and J lost 5 bases. CDR3 length: 15 residues. The CDR3 sequence: CASSEIRGRRTEAFF. DNA of the CDR3: TGTGCCAGCAGCGAGATCAGGGGGCGGCGGACTGAAGCTTTCTTT. Full variable domain (remainder filled in from reference TRBV9 and TRBJ1-1): DSGVTQTPKHLITATGQRVTLRCSPRSGDLSVYWYQQSLDQGLQFLIQYYNGEERAKGNILERFSAQQFPDLHSELNLSSLELGDSALYFCASSEIRGRRTEAFFGQGTRLTVV.

This clonotype was observed a handful of times. The genes are TRBV15 and TRBJ2-3, with 7 bases that match TRBD2. After removal of 6 bases from V and 4 bases from J, the junction contained 7 bases not matched to a gene. Germline lookup yields CDR1 LNHNV and CDR2 YYDKDF (reference sequence). The CDR3 sequence is 14 residues long. This CDR3 is CATRKGRGADTQYF. As DNA, the CDR3 is TGTGCCACCAGAAAGGGGAGGGGTGCAGATACGCAGTATTTT.

This rearrangement joins TRBV12-3 or TRBV12-4 to TRBJ2-5; the D gene could be TRBD1 or TRBD2 (5 bases each). V lost 3 bases to trimming and J lost 7 bases, with 12 bases between them. The CDR3 length is 13 residues. CDR3 nucleotides: TGTGCCAGCAGTTTCGGGACCGTGGGGACCCAGTACTTC. Amino acid sequence: CASSFGTVGTQYF.

This clonotype has a handful of counts. This chain links TRBV10-3 with TRBJ1-1; the D is unclear. V lost 3 bases and J lost 5, with 7 bases in between. CDR1 ENHRY and CDR2 SYGVKD come from the germline V gene. The CDR3 is 12 amino acids. The CDR3 DNA is TGTGCCATCAGTGATGTGTCGACTGAAGCTTTCTTT. Its translation: CAISDVSTEAFF.

The chain combines TRBV5-4 with TRBJ1-1; possible D gene TRBD1, 5 bases. CDR3 length: 13 amino acids. Germline V CDR1 and CDR2: SGHNT, YYREEE (reference sequence). The V and J ends lost 1 base and 6 bases respectively, with 10 bases between them. CDR3 in amino acids: CASSLMGGAEAFF. CDR3 coding DNA: TGTGCCAGCAGCTTGATGGGGGGGGCTGAAGCTTTCTTT.

This clonotype came up a few times. The chain uses TRBV5-1 and TRBJ2-6; possible D gene TRBD2, 5 bases. V lost 1 base and J lost 0, with 5 bases in between. This CDR3 is 15 amino acids long. The germline V gene encodes CDR1 SGHRS and CDR2 YFSETQ. The CDR3 region has the DNA TGCGCCAGCAGCTTGACTAGCTCTGGGGCCAACGTCCTGACTTTC. Translation gives CASSLTSSGANVLTF.

This clonotype was counted between two and nine times. The chain recombines TRBV9 with TRBJ1-5; D is ambiguous. The CDR3 extends over 15 amino acids. The ends were cut back, 0 bases at V and 0 bases at J, with 7 bases in the middle. Germline CDR1 SGDLS, CDR2 YYNGEE. CDR3 loop: CASSVEKYSNQPQHF. CDR3 bases: TGTGCCAGCAGCGTAGAGAAATATAGCAATCAGCCCCAGCATTTT.

In this sample, this clonotype turned up a few times. The chain joins TRBV7-6 to TRBJ2-2; tentatively, D is TRBD1 (6 bases). This CDR3 region has 16 residues. Trimming took 1 base from V and 3 from J, leaving 12 bases between them. The germline V gene encodes CDR1 SGHVS and CDR2 FNYEAQ. The CDR3 region is CASSLDSRGDTGELFF. CDR3 nucleotides: TGTGCCAGCAGCTTAGACTCCAGGGGAGACACCGGGGAGCTGTTTTTT. Filled out from reference TRBV7-6 and TRBJ2-2, the complete variable domain reads GAGVSQSPRYKVTKRGQDVALRCDPISGHVSLYWYRQALGQGPEFLTYFNYEAQQDKSGLPNDRFSAERPEGSISTLTIQRTEQRDSAMYRCASSLDSRGDTGELFFGEGSRLTVL.

In this sample, this clonotype turned up a few times. The CDR3 reads CASSGGGTVPDEQYF. The CDR3 bases are TGCGCCAGCAGCGGGGGCGGGACAGTTCCCGACGAGCAGTACTTC. V gene TRBV5-1 combines with J gene TRBJ2-7; D perhaps matches TRBD1 (7 bases). The CDR3 consists of 15 residues. Germline loops: CDR1 SGHRS, CDR2 YFSETQ. Trimming shortened V by 4 bases and J by 5 bases, and 19 bases separated the two germline ends. Together with reference TRBV5-1 and TRBJ2-7, the CDR3 gives the full variable domain: KAGVTQTPRYLIKTRGQQVTLSCSPISGHRSVSWYQQTPGQGLQFLFEYFSETQRNKGNFPGRFSGRQFSNSRSEMNVSTLELGDSALYLCASSGGGTVPDEQYFGPGTRLTVT.

This chain links TRBV3-1 with TRBJ2-1, with unresolved D. The length of the CDR3 is 14 residues. CDR1 LGHDT and CDR2 YNNKEL come from the germline V gene (reference sequence). V was trimmed by 4 bases and J by 8 bases, leaving 15 bases between them. DNA for the CDR3: TGTGCCAGCAGCCTCACCGCAGGTAGATATGAGCAGTTCTTC. Translating gives CASSLTAGRYEQFF.